The 3 T cell receptor beta chains below come from one sample, sequenced in a study of T cell responses to AZD1222 COVID-19 vaccine (dated by TCRdb to 2020 to 2022). The method was the immunoSEQ multiplex PCR assay. Imported from immuneACCESS, the table was reduced by TCRdb to in-frame sequences with V and J called. These copies leave out some clones; in studies compared against another copy, an unresolved V gene accounts for under half, and the cause of the remainder is not known. In this sample the table shows 120,000 to 150,000 clones, 75% to 95% of which occur a single time. Around 3% of the sample is taken by the ten largest. Interpreted using the paper, the time point label stands for: baseline before first vaccination. Sequences were derived from peripheral blood, sampled on day 0 of AZD1222 vaccination. The receptors were sampled from an adult in good health.

In its sample, this clone was seen many times. The V gene is TRBV5-1, the J gene TRBJ2-7; 7 nucleotides match TRBD2. V lost 2 bases and J lost 5; bases outside the gene matches: 7. The CDR3 extends over 14 amino acids. Germline V gene sequence: CDR1 SGHRS, CDR2 YFSETQ. The CDR3 loop is CASSLAQAGDEQYF. The DNA of the CDR3 is TGCGCCAGCAGCTTAGCACAGGCGGGGGACGAGCAGTACTTC.

J is TRBJ2-6 and V is TRBV5-4; maybe TRBD2 (6 bases). The V end was cut by 0 bases, the J end by 2 bases, with 6 bases between. The V gene's germline CDR1 is SGHNT and CDR2 YYREEE (reference sequence). There are 15 residues in the CDR3. The CDR3: CASSLAGAGANVLTF. CDR3 coding DNA: TGTGCCAGCAGCTTGGCGGGGGCTGGGGCCAACGTCCTGACTTTC.

The chain couples TRBV6-4 to TRBJ2-1; D call uncertain. CDR3 length: 15 residues. Trimming cost V 2 bases and J 8 bases, with 16 bases left between them. Germline V CDR1 and CDR2: MRHNA, SNTAGT. The CDR3 sequence is CASSDHPKGRHEQFF. In DNA form, the CDR3 reads TGTGCCAGCAGTGACCACCCCAAAGGGCGGCATGAGCAGTTCTTC.